What follows describes a single T cell receptor beta chain. Antigen: not known. This sample was included in a study of cytomegalovirus exposure and HLA in healthy donors. Study-level results: When a later analysis compared HLA-associated TCR beta chains with equally common others, the HLA-associated chains turned out to be more clonally expanded and to have lower generation probabilities. Reports showed the classifier diagnosing cytomegalovirus status with high specificity and sensitivity.

The PCR used 60 Vbeta and 13 Jbeta primers. Original methodology: Later, some 79 million unique TCR beta chains were counted in an analysis, and approximately 9.9 million of them were shared. Generated by immunoSEQ multiplex PCR, the TCRdb table keeps only in-frame clones and is missing some. V, J and clone size are those of that table, while D and trimming were read from the DNA. The table for this sample gives around 70,000 clones. The V gene end was trimmed by 6 bases and the J gene end by 3 bases; junction bases not matched to a gene: 6. CDR1 is MNHEY and CDR2 is SMNVEV in the germline V gene (reference sequence). This CDR3 has 14 amino acids.

Material for sequencing was PBMCs. This chain uses TRBV27 with TRBJ2-7, with 9 nucleotides matching TRBD2. The receptor was derived from a man in his forties in good health and CMV-seronegative. The CDR3 coding sequence is TGTGCCAGCAGAGATAGCGGGAGTTTCTACGAGCAGTACTTC. Its translation: CASRDSGSFYEQYF.